This T cell receptor beta chain was obtained from a study of blood T cell repertoires in COVID-19. Across the study: From the United States, Italy and Spain came samples of acute and convalescent COVID-19.

TCRdb keeps only in-frame clones here, not all; method: immunoSEQ multiplex PCR. The sample shows hundreds of thousands of clones, over 80% of them seen only once. Germline CDR1 is SGHRS and CDR2 is YFSETQ. The CDR3 has 16 amino acids. Trimming took 4 bases from V and 2 from J, leaving 17 bases between them. The sequenced sample consisted of peripheral blood. V is TRBV5-1 and J is TRBJ2-3; D possibly corresponds to TRBD1 (6 bases). This receptor was taken from a woman between 40 and 55 years old who had recovered from COVID-19. This chain's CDR3 is CASSPTGGRHTDTQYF. The CDR3, as DNA: TGCGCCAGCAGCCCGACAGGCGGAAGACACACAGATACGCAGTATTTT.